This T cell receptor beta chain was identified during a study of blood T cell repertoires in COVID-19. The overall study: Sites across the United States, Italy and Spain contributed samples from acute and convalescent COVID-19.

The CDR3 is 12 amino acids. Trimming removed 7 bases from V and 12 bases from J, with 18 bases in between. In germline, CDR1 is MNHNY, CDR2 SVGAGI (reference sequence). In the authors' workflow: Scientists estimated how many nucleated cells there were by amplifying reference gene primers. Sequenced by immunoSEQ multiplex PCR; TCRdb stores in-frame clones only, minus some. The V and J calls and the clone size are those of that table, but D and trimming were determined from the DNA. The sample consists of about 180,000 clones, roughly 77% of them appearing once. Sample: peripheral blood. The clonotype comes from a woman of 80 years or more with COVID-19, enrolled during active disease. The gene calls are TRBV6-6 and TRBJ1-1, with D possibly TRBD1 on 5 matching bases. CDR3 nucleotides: TGTGCCAGCACCTACGGGGGTGTCGAAACTTTCTTT. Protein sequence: CASTYGGVETFF.